This entry lists 12 T cell receptor beta chains sequenced from one sample in a study of early T cells in non-severe SARS-CoV-2 infection. MiXCR, run by TCRdb on the 5' RACE reads, gives a single entry per CDR3 protein. This table holds more than 80,000 distinct CDR3 sequences, about 11% found once. Sequenced input: whole blood. Receptors originate from an adult who was a healthcare worker with PCR-confirmed SARS-CoV-2 infection or an uninfected control (not recorded which).

This clonotype occurred a few times. This chain links TRBV20-1 with TRBJ1-3; D gene uncertain. V was pared by 2 bases and J by 4 bases, with 3 bases between. CDR1 DFQATT and CDR2 SNEGSKA come from the germline V gene (reference sequence). This CDR3 contains 11 residues. CDR3 nucleotide sequence: TGCAGTGCTAGAAACGGAAACACCATATATTTT. Residues: CSARNGNTIYF.

This chain links TRBV18 with TRBJ2-5; no definite D call. The germline V and J ends were trimmed by 4 bases and 4 bases, with 7 bases remaining between them. Germline loops: CDR1 KGHSH, CDR2 LQKENI. This CDR3 is built from 12 residues. CDR3 amino acids: CASSRVPETQYF. Here the CDR3 DNA reads TGTGCCAGCTCACGGGTCCCAGAGACCCAGTACTTC.

This clonotype was seen only a few times. The chain couples TRBV16 to TRBJ1-4; 8 nucleotides match TRBD1. The CDR3 runs to 16 residues. V was clipped by 2 bases and J by 0 bases; unmatched bases: 2. Looked up from germline, CDR1 is KGHSY and CDR2 is FQNENV. This CDR3 is CASSQGQGSTNEKLFF. The CDR3 DNA follows: TGTGCCAGCAGCCAAGGACAGGGATCAACTAATGAAAAACTGTTTTTT.

This clonotype came up a few times. This chain links TRBV28 with TRBJ2-2; the match to TRBD2 covers 7 bases. V trimming: 3 bases; J trimming: 7 bases; junction bases outside the gene matches: 2. Per germline, CDR1 MDHEN and CDR2 SYDVKM. The CDR3 has 13 amino acids. CDR3 sequence: CASSLVAGGELFF. The CDR3 DNA reads as TGTGCCAGCAGTTTGGTAGCGGGCGGGGAGCTGTTTTTT.

This clonotype was recorded a few times. The rearrangement links TRBV11-1 to TRBJ2-7; D may be TRBD1 or TRBD2 (6 bases each). Trimming took off 1 base at V and 4 bases at J, with 14 bases between the two ends. The CDR3 is 15 residues long. The germline V gene has CDR1 SGHAT and CDR2 FQDESV (reference sequence). The CDR3 bases are TGTGCCAGCAGCTTAGACCCGGAGGGGGATTACGAGCAGTACTTC. Its protein product is CASSLDPEGDYEQYF.

This clonotype showed up many times. The chain is built from TRBV7-2 and TRBJ1-6; D is ambiguous. The CDR3 sequence is 15 residues long. With 1 base removed from V and 13 bases from J, the gap between germline ends came to 17 bases. The V gene's germline CDR1 is SGHTA and CDR2 FQGNSA. The CDR3 nucleotides read TGTGCCAGCAGCTTAGGAGGCCACATGCTAAGGCCCCTCCACTTT. Its protein product is CASSLGGHMLRPLHF.

In its sample, this clonotype was seen a few times. The chain has TRBV9 and TRBJ1-2, with a tentative D call TRBD1 (6 bases). This CDR3 is 15 amino acids long. With 4 bases removed from V and 8 bases from J, the gap between germline ends came to 21 bases. From germline, CDR1 is SGDLS and CDR2 YYNGEE. The chain's CDR3 is CASSSRTALDGGYTF. As DNA, the CDR3 is TGTGCCAGCAGCTCCAGGACAGCTCTTGACGGCGGCTACACCTTC.

This clonotype was detected ten times or more. The chain carries TRBV9 and TRBJ2-2; TRBD1 matches 9 bases. Losses at the gene ends were 0 bases for V and 5 bases for J; bases not matched to a gene: 17. CDR3 length: 20 residues. The germline gives CDR1 SGDLS, CDR2 YYNGEE. DNA of the CDR3: TGTGCCAGCAGCGTAGAGCAGTTAAGGAAACGGACAGGGGAAACCGGGGAGCTGTTTTTT. This translates into CASSVEQLRKRTGETGELFF.

This clonotype appeared many times. The chain uses TRBV7-2 and TRBJ1-5; D remains unclear. CDR1 is SGHTA and CDR2 is FQGNSA in the germline V gene. The V and J ends lost 0 bases and 4 bases respectively, with 4 bases between them. The CDR3 is 13 residues long. CDR3 DNA: TGTGCCAGCAGCTTAGCGTATAATCAGCCCCAGCATTTT. It encodes CASSLAYNQPQHF.

The CDR3 sequence: CASSFGTGEQFF. The CDR3 DNA reads TGTGCCAGCAGCTTCGGGACAGGGGAGCAGTTCTTC. The rearrangement links TRBV7-2 to TRBJ2-1, with TRBD1 identical over 9 bases. The germline V gene encodes CDR1 SGHTA and CDR2 FQGNSA. The CDR3 runs 12 residues. V shed 3 bases, J shed 10 bases, and the junction held 1 base outside the gene matches.

This clonotype came up a few times. This chain links TRBV12-3 or TRBV12-4 with TRBJ2-5; D remains ambiguous. Trimming pared 4 bases from V and 5 bases from J, leaving 11 bases between. CDR3 size: 13 residues. The CDR3 reads CASSWGTPETQYF. CDR3 DNA sequence: TGTGCCAGCAGTTGGGGAACTCCGGAGACCCAGTACTTC.

This clonotype was detected a few times. The rearrangement uses TRBV19 and TRBJ1-5, with TRBD1 matching 8 bases. V gave up 7 bases and J gave up 2 bases; unmatched junction bases: 4. The CDR3 runs 14 residues. Looked up from germline, CDR1 is LNHDA and CDR2 is SQIVND (reference sequence). This CDR3 reads CASNMDRGNQPQHF. CDR3 DNA sequence: TGTGCCAGTAATATGGACAGGGGCAATCAGCCCCAGCATTTT.